These T cell receptor beta chains were read from a single sample in a study of blood T cell repertoires in COVID-19. Using immunoSEQ multiplex PCR, the repertoire was profiled, and TCRdb retains in-frame clones only, with some absent. The profile shows some 80,000 clones, roughly 82% of them singletons. Sample: peripheral blood. The receptors were gathered from a human donor in a cohort sampled during active COVID-19. Both conserved end residues are part of each CDR3. Fields, in order: J gene, clone size, V gene, D gene, CDR3 DNA, CDR3 protein. D genes are given only for firm matches. Size is stated for part of the rows, as once, few or many counts, or as a class when the clone is expanded.

TRBJ1-5	once	TRBV5-1	NA	TGCGCCAGCAGCTTGGCCGCGGGGTTAAATCAGCCCCAGCATTTT	CASSLAAGLNQPQHF
TRBJ2-7	NA	TRBV29-1	NA	TGCAGCGTTGAAGAACAGCAGGCCGAGCAGTACTTC	CSVEEQQAEQYF
TRBJ1-6	few	TRBV5-1	NA	TGCGCCAGCAGCAACGGACAGCCTCTCTCCTATAATTCACCCCTCCACTTT	CASSNGQPLSYNSPLHF
TRBJ2-7	NA	TRBV28	NA	TGTGCCAGCAGTGGAAGGGGATACGAGCAGTACTTC	CASSGRGYEQYF
TRBJ2-1	NA	TRBV30	NA	TGTGCCTGGAGGAGGGCCCGACTGGGGGAGCAGTTCTTC	CAWRRARLGEQFF
TRBJ1-2	NA	TRBV5-1	NA	TGCGCCAGCAGCTTGGCCGGGACCGGGAGCTCATATGGCTACACCTTC	CASSLAGTGSSYGYTF
TRBJ2-1	NA	TRBV12-3/TRBV12-4	NA	TGTGCCAGCACCGAGTCCTACAATGAGCAGTTCTTC	CASTESYNEQFF
TRBJ1-6	NA	TRBV2	NA	TGTGCCAGCAGGGGACAATCCTATAATTCACCCCTCCACTTT	CASRGQSYNSPLHF
TRBJ2-3	NA	TRBV5-1	NA	TGCGCCAGCAGCAACGCCGGGACATCAGATAGCACAGATACGCAGTATTTT	CASSNAGTSDSTDTQYF
TRBJ2-2	NA	TRBV11-2	NA	TGTGCCAGCAGCTTAGACCGTACCGGGGAGCTGTTTTTT	CASSLDRTGELFF